This T cell receptor beta chain was sequenced for a study of T cells in Graves' hyperthyroidism and ophthalmopathy (dated by TCRdb to the late 2010s). With respect to the entire study: To identify distinguishing TCR V-J signatures, a discovery cohort of around 98 patients was used, comprising some 45 with Graves' ophthalmopathy and around 57 with stable Graves' hyperthyroidism. Prospective prediction of ophthalmopathy was tested in an independent validation cohort of fewer than 20 hyperthyroidism patients and 17 patients who later progressed to ophthalmopathy. The approximately 98 discovery patients were randomly divided into training and test sets at a 7:3 ratio. In more than five Graves' hyperthyroidism patients, the study also compared T-cell repertoires from thyroid tissue with T-cell repertoires from blood. Once sampling was done, hyperthyroidism patients were given methimazole at a starting dose of 30 mg daily, whereas ophthalmopathy patients were given high-dose intravenous methylprednisolone. TCR Vbeta CDR3 sequencing of 135 peripheral blood samples (under 45 ophthalmopathy, under 80 hyperthyroidism and approximately 17 progressor patients) is reported in the paper.

A word on this clonotype: Its binding antigen is unknown. At one end, the junction sequence differs from germline, possibly due to a read error.

The TCR beta CDR3 regions were amplified from the RNA transcripts. The TCR CDR3 was subjected to a first round of RT-PCR using the HTBI primer set and the Qiagen OneStep RT-PCR kit. The libraries were constructed in a second round of multiplex PCR and then size-selected and purified. Libraries were sequenced paired-end with 100 bp reads on an Illumina HiSeq2000. Per the authors' processing: SOAPnuke was used to process the raw data, throwing out any read that contained adapters or uncalled bases, had a mean Phred below 15, or lacked an exact constant-primer or identifier match. High-quality paired reads were merged with COPE v1.2.5, and unique nucleotide sequences were defined as clonotypes. MiTCR v1.1 was used to align clonotypes to the IMGT TRBV, TRBD and TRBJ reference segments. The analysis included only V-J combinations with a frequency above 0.0001, which together covered 99.2% of the repertoires. A TCS score was defined as the ratio of F50 (clonal expansion) to E x V (chaos), with BLOSUM62-based TCRdist applied between CDR3 peptides within each V-J. Welch's t-statistics and random forest reduced fewer than 550 V-J features to 10 to 15, which were used in a naive Bayes classifier (R e1071). Thyroid-blood repertoire similarity was quantified with the Morisita-Horn index. TCRdb reprocessing: public reads trimmed at Q25 with fastp, clones called with MiXCR, in-frame beta chains kept. Identical CDR3 proteins give one entry, which carries the most common genes and DNA. These V and J calls are TCRdb output, not the study's own analysis. Present in this sample are 600,000 to 700,000 distinct CDR3 sequences, 45% of which were seen just once. The ten largest clones capture under 8% of the sample.

What the research found in general, with its limitations: In validation, the model predicted progression to ophthalmopathy with over 60% sensitivity and approximately 72% specificity, a median of 6.5 months before onset. A model built on a 13 V-J signature distinguished ophthalmopathy from stable hyperthyroidism, reaching around 87% sensitivity and about 81% specificity in cross-validation and 80%/75% in testing. Most expanded thyroid clonotypes (frequency above 0.001) were also found in blood, which suggests that blood repertoires may mirror thyroid immune responses. No statistical method was used to fix the sample size in advance, and group allocation was not hidden from the investigators.

Inclusive of the bounding cysteine and phenylalanine, the CDR3 is 17 residues long. Left in the record is the CDR3 DNA by itself, 51 bases read in frame from the first base. CDR1 is given as SEHNR and CDR2 as FQNEAQ, both from the germline V gene (reference sequence). Patients with uncontrolled infections, other autoimmune diseases, pregnancy or lactation were excluded. Diagnoses were established on the basis of clinical symptoms, serum thyroxine and TRAb, thyroid ultrasound, and orbital computed tomography. Trizol reagent was used to extract total RNA, and RNA quality was then checked on an Agilent 2100 Bioanalyzer.

Here the chain combines TRBV7-9 and TRBJ1-2, with a weak D call of TRBD1 (5 bases match). This TCR came from an adult man with Graves' disease, either hyperthyroidism or ophthalmopathy (not recorded which). Sequenced sample: peripheral blood or thyroid tissue (not recorded which). In nucleotide form, the sequence is TGCGCCAGCAGCCAAGATATTTTCCAGGGTTCGGGGTATGGCTACACCTTC. It translates as CASSQDIFQGSGYGYTF.